Listed below are T cell receptor beta chains from one sample, sequenced in a study of CD8 T cells in ankylosing spondylitis. TCRdb used MiXCR to reprocess the 5' RACE reads, holding one entry per CDR3 protein. The sample shows 350,000 to 550,000 distinct CDR3 sequences, 25% to 30% of them seen only once. The sequencing sample was made of blood, either unsorted or a sorted T cell fraction (not recorded which). These receptors were obtained from a male donor with ankylosing spondylitis. Both conserved end residues are part of each CDR3. The order of the fields is clone size, D gene, J gene, V gene, CDR3 DNA, CDR3 protein. The D gene is left open where the match is weak. Not every row has a clone size; where given, it reads once, few, many or a size class.

. . TRBJ1-4 TRBV4-2 TGTGCCAGCAGAGTAAGGGACGGGCCTGAAAAACTGTTTTTT CASRVRDGPEKLFF
. . TRBJ1-5 TRBV5-1 TGCGCCAGCAGCTTCAATAGCAATCAGCCCCAGCATTTT CASSFNSNQPQHF
. . TRBJ2-5 TRBV10-3 TGTGCCATCAGTGAGTCTGCGGGTAGGGAGACCCAGTACTTC CAISESAGRETQYF
many . TRBJ2-7 TRBV10-3 TGTGCCATCAGTGAGGGACAGACTTACTACGAGCAGTACTTC CAISEGQTYYEQYF
. . TRBJ1-2 TRBV11-2 TGTGCCAGCAGCCCAACACTCTGGGGTAACTATGGCTACACCTTC CASSPTLWGNYGYTF
. . TRBJ1-1 TRBV6-2/TRBV6-3 TGTGCCAGCAGTTGGGGGTCCGAAAGGGCTTTCTTT CASSWGSERAFF
. TRBD2 TRBJ2-2 TRBV7-2 TGTGCCAGCAGCTTAGGTGGCGGGAGAAGTAGCACCGGGGAGCTGTTTTTT CASSLGGGRSSTGELFF
. . TRBJ2-4 TRBV5-1 TGCGCCAGCAGCTTGTTGGGGACTCTAGCCAAAAACATTCAGTACTTC CASSLLGTLAKNIQYF
few . TRBJ2-3 TRBV20-1 TGCAGTGCTAGAGAGGGAGCTAGCACAGATACGCAGTATTTT CSAREGASTDTQYF
. . TRBJ1-4 TRBV6-1 TGTGCCAGCAGTGAAGCCGAAAATAAACTGTTTTTT CASSEAENKLFF
few TRBD1 TRBJ2-7 TRBV10-1 TGCGCCAGCAGTGCTTTACCGGGACAGGGCTCCTACGAGCAGTACTTC CASSALPGQGSYEQYF
few . TRBJ2-3 TRBV11-2 TGTGCCAGCAGCTTCCCACGCACAGATACGCAGTATTTT CASSFPRTDTQYF
many . TRBJ2-3 TRBV5-1 TGCGCCAGCAGCTTGGCCGGAGGCTGGACAGATACGCAGTATTTT CASSLAGGWTDTQYF